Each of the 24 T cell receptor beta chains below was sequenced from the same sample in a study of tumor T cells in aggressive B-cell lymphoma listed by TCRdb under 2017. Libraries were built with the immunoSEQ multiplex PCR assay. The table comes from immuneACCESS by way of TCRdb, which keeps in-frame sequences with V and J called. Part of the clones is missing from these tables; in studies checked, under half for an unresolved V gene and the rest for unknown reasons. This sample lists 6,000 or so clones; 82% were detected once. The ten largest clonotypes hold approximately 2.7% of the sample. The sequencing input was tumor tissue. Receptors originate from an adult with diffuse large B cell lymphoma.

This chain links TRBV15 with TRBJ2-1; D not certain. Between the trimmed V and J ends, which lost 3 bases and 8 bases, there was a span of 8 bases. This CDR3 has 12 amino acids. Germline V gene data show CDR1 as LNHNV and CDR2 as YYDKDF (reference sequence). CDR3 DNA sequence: TGTGCCACCAGCAGGCTTCAGGATGAGCAGTTCTTC. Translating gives CATSRLQDEQFF.

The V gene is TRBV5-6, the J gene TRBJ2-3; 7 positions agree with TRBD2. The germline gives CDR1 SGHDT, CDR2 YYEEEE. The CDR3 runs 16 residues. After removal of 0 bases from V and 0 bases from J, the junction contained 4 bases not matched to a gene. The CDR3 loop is CASSLDLAASTDTQYF. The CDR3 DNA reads TGTGCCAGCAGCTTGGATCTAGCGGCTAGCACAGATACGCAGTATTTT.

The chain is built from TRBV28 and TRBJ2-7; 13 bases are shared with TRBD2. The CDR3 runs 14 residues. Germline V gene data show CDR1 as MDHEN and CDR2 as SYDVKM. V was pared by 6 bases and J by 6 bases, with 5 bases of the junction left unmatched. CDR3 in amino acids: CASSPRTSGSEQYF. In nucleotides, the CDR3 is TGTGCCAGCAGCCCCCGGACTAGCGGGAGCGAGCAGTACTTC.

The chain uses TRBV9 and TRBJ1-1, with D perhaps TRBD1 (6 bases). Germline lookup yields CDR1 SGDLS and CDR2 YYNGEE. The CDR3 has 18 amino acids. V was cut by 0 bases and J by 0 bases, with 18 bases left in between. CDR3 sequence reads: CASSVELTGQDMNTEAFF. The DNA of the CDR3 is TGTGCCAGCAGCGTAGAGCTAACAGGGCAAGACATGAACACTGAAGCTTTCTTT.

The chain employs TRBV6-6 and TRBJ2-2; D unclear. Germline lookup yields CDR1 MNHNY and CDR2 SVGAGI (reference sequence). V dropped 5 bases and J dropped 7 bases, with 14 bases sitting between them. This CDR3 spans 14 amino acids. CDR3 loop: CASSQLFPDGELFF. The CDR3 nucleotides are TGTGCCAGCAGTCAGTTATTCCCTGACGGGGAGCTGTTTTTT.

CDR3 loop: CASSHGGLSEQYF. The CDR3 DNA follows: TGTGCCAGCAGCCATGGAGGACTTTCCGAGCAGTACTTC. This chain joins TRBV4-2 and TRBJ2-7, with D possibly TRBD2 on 5 matching bases. The CDR3 sequence is 13 residues long. CDR1 and CDR2 from the germline V gene are LGHNA and YNFKEQ. Trimming shortened V by 3 bases and J by 6 bases, and 12 bases separated the two germline ends.

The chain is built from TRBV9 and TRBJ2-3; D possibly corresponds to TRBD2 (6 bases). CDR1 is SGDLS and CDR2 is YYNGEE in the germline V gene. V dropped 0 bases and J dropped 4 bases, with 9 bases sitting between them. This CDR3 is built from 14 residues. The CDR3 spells CASSVAGGPDTQYF. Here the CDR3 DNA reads TGTGCCAGCAGCGTAGCTGGAGGGCCAGATACGCAGTATTTT.

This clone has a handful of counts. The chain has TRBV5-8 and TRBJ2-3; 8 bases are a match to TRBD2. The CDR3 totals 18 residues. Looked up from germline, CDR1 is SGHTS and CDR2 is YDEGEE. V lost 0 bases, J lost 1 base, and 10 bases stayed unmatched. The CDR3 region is CASSLGPVAGSGTDTQYF. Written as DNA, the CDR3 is TGTGCCAGCAGCTTGGGTCCGGTAGCGGGAAGTGGCACAGATACGCAGTATTTT.

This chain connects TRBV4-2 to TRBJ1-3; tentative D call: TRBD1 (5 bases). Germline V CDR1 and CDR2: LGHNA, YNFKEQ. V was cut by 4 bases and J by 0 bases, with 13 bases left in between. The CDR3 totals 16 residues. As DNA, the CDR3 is TGTGCCAGCAGCCCGCGACAGTCCATCTCTGGAAACACCATATATTTT. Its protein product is CASSPRQSISGNTIYF.

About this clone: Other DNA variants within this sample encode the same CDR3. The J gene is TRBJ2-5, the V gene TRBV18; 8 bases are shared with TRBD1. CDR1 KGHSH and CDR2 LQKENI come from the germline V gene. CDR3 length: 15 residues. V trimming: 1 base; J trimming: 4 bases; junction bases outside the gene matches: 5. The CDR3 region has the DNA TGTGCCAGCTCACCACTGGACAGGGTCGGAGAGACCCAGTACTTC. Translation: CASSPLDRVGETQYF.

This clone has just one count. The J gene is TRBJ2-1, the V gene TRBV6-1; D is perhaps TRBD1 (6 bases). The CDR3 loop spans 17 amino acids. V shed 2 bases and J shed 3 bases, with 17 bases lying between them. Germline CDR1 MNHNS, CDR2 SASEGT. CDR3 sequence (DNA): TGTGCCAGCAGTGAAATAGGCAGGGGCATCAACTACAATGAGCAGTTCTTC. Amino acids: CASSEIGRGINYNEQFF.

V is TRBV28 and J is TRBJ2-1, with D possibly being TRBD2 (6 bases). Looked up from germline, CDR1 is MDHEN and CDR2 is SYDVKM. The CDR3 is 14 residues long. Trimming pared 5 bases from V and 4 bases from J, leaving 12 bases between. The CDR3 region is CASSLLGGYNEQFF. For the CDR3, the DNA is TGTGCCAGCAGTCTCCTGGGGGGTTACAATGAGCAGTTCTTC.

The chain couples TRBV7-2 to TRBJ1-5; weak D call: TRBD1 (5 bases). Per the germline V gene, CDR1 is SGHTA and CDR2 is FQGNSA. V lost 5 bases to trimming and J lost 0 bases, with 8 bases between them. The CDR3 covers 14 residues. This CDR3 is CASSPRDSNQPQHF. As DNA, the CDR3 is TGTGCCAGCAGCCCCAGGGATAGCAATCAGCCCCAGCATTTT. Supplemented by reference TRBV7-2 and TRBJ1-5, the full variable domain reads GAGVSQSPSNKVTEKGKDVELRCDPISGHTALYWYRQSLGQGLEFLIYFQGNSAPDKSGLPSDRFSAERTGGSVSTLTIQRTQQEDSAVYLCASSPRDSNQPQHFGDGTRLSIL.

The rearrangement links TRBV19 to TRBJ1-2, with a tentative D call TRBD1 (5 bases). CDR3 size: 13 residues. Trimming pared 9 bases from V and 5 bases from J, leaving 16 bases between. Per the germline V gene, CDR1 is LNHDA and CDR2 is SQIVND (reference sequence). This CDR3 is CASDDRQRYGYTF. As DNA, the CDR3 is TGTGCCAGCGACGACAGACAGAGATATGGCTACACCTTC.

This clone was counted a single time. The CDR3 here is CASSTTSGRADTQYF. The CDR3 region has the DNA TGTGCCAGCTCAACGACTAGCGGGAGGGCCGATACGCAGTATTTT. The rearrangement uses TRBV18 and TRBJ2-3; 14 bases match TRBD2. V lost 5 bases to trimming and J lost 6 bases; unmatched junction nucleotides: 4. Germline V gene data show CDR1 as KGHSH and CDR2 as LQKENI. This CDR3 has 15 residues.

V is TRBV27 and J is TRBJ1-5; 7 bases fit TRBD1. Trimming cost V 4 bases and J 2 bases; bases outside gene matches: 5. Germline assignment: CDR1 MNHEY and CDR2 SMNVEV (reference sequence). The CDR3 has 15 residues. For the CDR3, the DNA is TGTGCCAGCAGTTCGACAGGGAAGGGCAATCAGCCCCAGCATTTT. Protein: CASSSTGKGNQPQHF.

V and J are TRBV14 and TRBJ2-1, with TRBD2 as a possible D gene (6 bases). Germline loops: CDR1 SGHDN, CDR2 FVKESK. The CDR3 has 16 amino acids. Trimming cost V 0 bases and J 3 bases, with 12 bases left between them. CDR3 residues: CASSQDLGGNYNEQFF. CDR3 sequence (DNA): TGTGCCAGCAGCCAAGATTTGGGCGGGAACTACAATGAGCAGTTCTTC.

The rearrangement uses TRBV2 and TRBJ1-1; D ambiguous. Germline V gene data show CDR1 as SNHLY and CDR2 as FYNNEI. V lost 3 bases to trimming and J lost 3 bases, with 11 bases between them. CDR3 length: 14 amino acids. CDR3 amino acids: CASSDGWRDTEAFF. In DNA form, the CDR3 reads TGTGCCAGCAGTGATGGGTGGCGGGACACTGAAGCTTTCTTT.

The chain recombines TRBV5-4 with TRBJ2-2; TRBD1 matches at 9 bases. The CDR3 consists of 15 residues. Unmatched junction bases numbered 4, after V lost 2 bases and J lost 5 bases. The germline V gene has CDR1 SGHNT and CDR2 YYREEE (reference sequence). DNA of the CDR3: TGTGCCAGCAGCTTCGGGACAGGGTTTACCGGGGAGCTGTTTTTT. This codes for CASSFGTGFTGELFF.

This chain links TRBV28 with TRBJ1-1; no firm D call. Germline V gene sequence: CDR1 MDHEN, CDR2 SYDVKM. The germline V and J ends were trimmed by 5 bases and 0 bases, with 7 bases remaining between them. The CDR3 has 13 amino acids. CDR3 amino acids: CASSEDMNTEAFF. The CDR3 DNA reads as TGTGCCAGCAGTGAAGACATGAACACTGAAGCTTTCTTT.

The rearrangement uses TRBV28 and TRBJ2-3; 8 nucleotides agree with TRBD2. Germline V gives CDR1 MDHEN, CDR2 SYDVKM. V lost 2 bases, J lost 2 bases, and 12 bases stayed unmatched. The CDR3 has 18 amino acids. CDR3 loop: CASSLASGSGPYTDTQYF. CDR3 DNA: TGTGCCAGCAGTTTAGCCAGCGGGAGCGGGCCCTACACAGATACGCAGTATTTT.

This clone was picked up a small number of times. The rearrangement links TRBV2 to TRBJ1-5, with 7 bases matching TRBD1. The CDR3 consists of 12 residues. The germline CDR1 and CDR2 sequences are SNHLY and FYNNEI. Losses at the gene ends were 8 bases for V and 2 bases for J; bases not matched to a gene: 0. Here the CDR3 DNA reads TGTGCCAGCGACAGGGGCAATCAGCCCCAGCATTTT. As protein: CASDRGNQPQHF.

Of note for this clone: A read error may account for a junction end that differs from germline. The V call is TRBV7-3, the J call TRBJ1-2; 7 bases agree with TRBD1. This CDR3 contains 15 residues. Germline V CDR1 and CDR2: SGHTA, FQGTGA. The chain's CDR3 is CASSLEGTAKYGYTF. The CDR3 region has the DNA TGTGCCAGCAGCTTGGAAGGGACAGCTAAGTATGGCTACACCTTC.

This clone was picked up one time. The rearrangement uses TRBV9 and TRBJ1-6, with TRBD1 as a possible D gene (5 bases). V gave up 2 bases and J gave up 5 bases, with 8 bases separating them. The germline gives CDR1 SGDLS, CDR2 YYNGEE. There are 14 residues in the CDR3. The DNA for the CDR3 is TGTGCCAGCAGCGTCAGACAGAATAATTCACCCCTCCACTTT. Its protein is CASSVRQNNSPLHF.